Listed here are 25 T cell receptor beta chains from one sample, sequenced in a study of cytomegalovirus exposure and HLA in healthy donors. 60 Vbeta and 13 Jbeta primers were used in PCR. Clones were read by immunoSEQ multiplex PCR, and TCRdb kept only the in-frame ones, dropping some. Found here are about 190,000 clones, more than 65% of them singletons; the top ten hold approximately 3.1%. The sequenced material came from PBMCs. The receptors derive from a woman in her 30s in good health and CMV-seropositive.

This chain connects TRBV25-1 to TRBJ2-1; D is ambiguous. The V end lost 10 bases, the J end lost 15 bases, and 10 bases lay between the germline ends. Germline V lookup: CDR1 MGHDK, CDR2 SYGVNS. The CDR3 loop spans 8 amino acids. The CDR3 DNA sequence: TGTGCCACCGGCGGCGGGTTCTTC. Amino acids: CATGGGFF.

This clone was detected only a few times. The rearrangement links TRBV7-9 to TRBJ2-1; 11 nucleotides line up with TRBD2. The CDR3 consists of 16 residues. J lost 9 bases, V lost 5 bases, and 12 bases had no gene match. The V gene's germline CDR1 is SEHNR and CDR2 FQNEAQ (reference sequence). CDR3 sequence reads: CASSPPLAGGRGEQFF. The CDR3 DNA reads as TGTGCCAGCAGCCCCCCTCTAGCGGGAGGTCGTGGTGAGCAGTTCTTC.

The chain uses TRBV5-4 and TRBJ2-1; D possibly corresponds to TRBD1 (6 bases). Germline V CDR1 and CDR2: SGHNT, YYREEE (reference sequence). V was shortened by 4 bases and J by 3 bases, with 14 bases between the two germline ends. The CDR3 has 15 amino acids. CDR3 in amino acids: CASSAPGTSYNEQFF. CDR3 sequence (DNA): TGTGCCAGCAGCGCGCCCGGGACAAGCTACAATGAGCAGTTCTTC.

This chain links TRBV10-1 with TRBJ2-2; 7 bases agree with TRBD2. Germline V gene lookup returns CDR1 WNHNN and CDR2 SYGVQD (reference sequence). Unmatched junction bases numbered 8, after V lost 3 bases and J lost 4 bases. The CDR3 has 16 residues. CDR3 protein: CASSEREGPGTGELFF. Written as DNA, the CDR3 is TGCGCCAGCAGTGAAAGGGAGGGCCCGGGCACCGGGGAGCTGTTTTTT.

The rearrangement links TRBV11-2 to TRBJ2-2; 7 nucleotides match TRBD2. This CDR3 is built from 17 residues. With V trimmed by 5 bases and J by 5 bases, 14 bases remained unmatched. Germline loops: CDR1 SGHAT, CDR2 FQNNGV. The chain's CDR3 is CASSRPWWDYTTGELFF. CDR3 DNA: TGTGCCAGCAGCCGCCCGTGGTGGGACTACACTACCGGGGAGCTGTTTTTT.

V usage is TRBV6-1 and J usage is TRBJ1-4, with D unresolved. V gave up 2 bases and J gave up 2 bases, with 15 bases separating them. CDR1 is MNHNS, CDR2 SASEGT, per germline. The CDR3 totals 17 residues. CDR3 sequence: CASSERPPAGTNEKLFF. Written as DNA, the CDR3 is TGTGCCAGCAGTGAAAGGCCCCCGGCGGGGACTAATGAAAAACTGTTTTTT.

This clone appeared once. The chain links TRBV13 to TRBJ2-7; 7 bases match TRBD1. Trimming cost V 5 bases and J 0 bases; bases outside gene matches: 7. Germline V lookup: CDR1 PRHDT, CDR2 FYEKMQ (reference sequence). The CDR3 has 15 amino acids. The CDR3 DNA reads as TGTGCCAGCAGCCCCGGGACAGTAGTCTCCTACGAGCAGTACTTC. Amino acids: CASSPGTVVSYEQYF.

V gene TRBV13 combines with J gene TRBJ2-1; 11 bases match TRBD2. V gave up 2 bases and J gave up 0 bases; unmatched junction bases: 6. CDR3 length: 18 amino acids. Germline V lookup: CDR1 PRHDT, CDR2 FYEKMQ (reference sequence). This CDR3 is CASSLRLAGPSSYNEQFF. In nucleotides, the CDR3 is TGTGCCAGCAGCTTAAGACTAGCGGGACCCAGCTCCTACAATGAGCAGTTCTTC. Drawing the rest from reference TRBV13 and TRBJ2-1, the complete variable domain is AAGVIQSPRHLIKEKRETATLKCYPIPRHDTVYWYQQGPGQDPQFLISFYEKMQSDKGSIPDRFSAQQFSDYHSELNMSSLELGDSALYFCASSLRLAGPSSYNEQFFGPGTRLTVL.

V usage is TRBV28 and J usage is TRBJ1-6; 8 bases line up with TRBD1. Per germline, CDR1 MDHEN and CDR2 SYDVKM. The CDR3 totals 16 residues. V lost 5 bases and J lost 11; bases outside the gene matches: 14. The CDR3 protein is CASSPQGQGRGTPLHF. The CDR3 region has the DNA TGTGCCAGCAGTCCCCAAGGACAGGGAAGAGGGACACCCCTCCACTTT.

The genes are TRBV5-5 and TRBJ1-5; 10 bases are shared with TRBD1. CDR1 and CDR2 from the germline V gene are SGHKS and YYEKEE (reference sequence). This CDR3 has 15 residues. Trimming took 5 bases from V and 7 from J; bases not matched to a gene: 9. The CDR3 loop reads CASSPDRGLRQPQHF. The CDR3 nucleotides are TGTGCCAGCAGTCCTGACAGGGGGCTAAGGCAGCCCCAGCATTTT.

The chain carries TRBV5-1 and TRBJ2-7; 9 nucleotides align to TRBD2. The CDR3 spans 17 residues. Per the germline V gene, CDR1 is SGHRS and CDR2 is YFSETQ. J was trimmed by 3 bases and V by 1 base; bases with no gene match: 11. CDR3 residues: CASSLLASGADNYEQYF. The CDR3 bases are TGCGCCAGCAGCTTGTTGGCTAGCGGGGCCGACAACTACGAGCAGTACTTC.

The chain couples TRBV7-2 to TRBJ2-1, with 9 positions matching TRBD2. CDR1 and CDR2 (germline): SGHTA, FQGNSA. V lost 5 bases, J lost 4 bases, and 6 bases stayed unmatched. The CDR3 consists of 15 residues. This chain's CDR3 is CASSRLAGSYNEQFF. The CDR3 DNA follows: TGTGCCAGCAGCCGGCTAGCGGGATCATACAATGAGCAGTTCTTC.

The V gene is TRBV25-1, the J gene TRBJ2-5, with TRBD1 matching over 8 bases. The CDR3 extends over 14 amino acids. Germline V gene sequence: CDR1 MGHDK, CDR2 SYGVNS. Trimming cost V 4 bases and J 5 bases; bases outside gene matches: 6. Written as DNA, the CDR3 is TGTGCCAGCAGTGGCCAGGGGGCGCGGGAGACCCAGTACTTC. Translating it yields CASSGQGARETQYF.

The chain employs TRBV4-2 and TRBJ2-5; TRBD2 aligns across 8 bases. TRBJ2-7 matches the DNA end more closely, so the J call is doubtful. This CDR3 spans 17 amino acids. Germline CDR1 is LGHNA and CDR2 is YNFKEQ. CDR3 DNA: TGTGCCAGCAGCCAAGATCGGCTAGCGGGCCGTGGGGGCGAGCAGTACTTC. Its translation: CASSQDRLAGRGGEQYF.

The chain joins TRBV28 to TRBJ2-7, with D unclear. The CDR3 has 16 amino acids. V lost 7 bases to trimming and J lost 2 bases, with 21 bases between them. Germline V gene data show CDR1 as MDHEN and CDR2 as SYDVKM. The DNA for the CDR3 is TGTGCCAGCACCCATCCCTCCCAAGAGCTCCCCTACGAGCAGTACTTC. Protein sequence: CASTHPSQELPYEQYF. The entire variable domain, with the rest obtained from reference TRBV28 and TRBJ2-7, is as follows: DVKVTQSSRYLVKRTGEKVFLECVQDMDHENMFWYRQDPGLGLRLIYFSYDVKMKEKGDIPEGYSVSREKKERFSLILESASTNQTSMYLCASTHPSQELPYEQYFGPGTRLTVT.

In the case of this clone: The germline gene is not matched at one end of the junction; a read error may be the cause. V is TRBV5-1 and J is TRBJ1-1; tentative D call: TRBD1 (5 bases). The CDR3 is 15 amino acids. Germline V CDR1 and CDR2: SGHRS, YFSETQ. The CDR3 DNA reads TGCGCCAGCAGCCTTGCCGTCGGGGGGAACGCTGAAGCTTTCTTT. Its protein is CASSLAVGGNAEAFF.

The V call is TRBV4-1, the J call TRBJ2-1; D is unclear. This CDR3 is 12 amino acids long. Germline CDR1 MGHRA, CDR2 YSYEKL. Between the trimmed V and J ends, which lost 3 bases and 3 bases, there was a span of 3 bases. DNA of the CDR3: TGCGCCAGCAGCCACAGCTACAATGAGCAGTTCTTC. It yields the protein CASSHSYNEQFF.

The chain carries TRBV7-2 and TRBJ2-3, with D unclear. Germline V gives CDR1 SGHTA, CDR2 FQGNSA. The CDR3 is made up of 14 amino acids. Trimming removed 1 base at V and 4 bases at J, with 9 bases between. CDR3: CASSLELSADTQYF. Written as DNA, the CDR3 is TGTGCCAGCAGCTTAGAGCTATCCGCAGATACGCAGTATTTT.

The chain combines TRBV5-1 with TRBJ2-1; the match to TRBD2 covers 11 bases. Germline assignment: CDR1 SGHRS and CDR2 YFSETQ. The CDR3 is 16 residues long. Trimming at V came to 3 bases and at J to 2 bases, leaving 4 bases not matched to a gene. CDR3 nucleotides: TGCGCCAGCAGCTCGGTACTAGCGGGGGCCTACAATGAGCAGTTCTTC. Protein sequence: CASSSVLAGAYNEQFF.

This clone appeared a few times. The chain is built from TRBV27 and TRBJ1-5; weak D call: TRBD1 (5 bases). This CDR3 spans 15 amino acids. Trimming took 2 bases from V and 0 from J, leaving 8 bases between them. Germline assignment: CDR1 MNHEY and CDR2 SMNVEV (reference sequence). The CDR3 sequence: CASSLTGPSNQPQHF. The CDR3 nucleotides are TGTGCCAGCAGTTTAACAGGACCTAGCAATCAGCCCCAGCATTTT.

The chain carries TRBV5-1 and TRBJ2-2; 7 bases agree with TRBD2. J was trimmed by 2 bases and V by 1 base; bases with no gene match: 5. The germline V gene encodes CDR1 SGHRS and CDR2 YFSETQ. CDR3 size: 16 residues. CDR3 DNA: TGCGCCAGCAGCTTGTATCCGACTAGCAACACCGGGGAGCTGTTTTTT. It specifies CASSLYPTSNTGELFF.

The chain combines TRBV11-2 with TRBJ2-2, with TRBD1 as a possible D gene (5 bases). V lost 2 bases to trimming and J lost 1 base, with 11 bases between them. The length of the CDR3 is 16 residues. Germline-derived CDR1 and CDR2 are SGHAT and FQNNGV. The CDR3 nucleotides read TGTGCCAGCAGCTTACGGATAGGGGTGAACACCGGGGAGCTGTTTTTT. It yields the protein CASSLRIGVNTGELFF.

The table lists this clone with a few counts. The J gene is TRBJ2-5, the V gene TRBV5-1; 12 bases fit TRBD2. CDR1 is SGHRS, CDR2 YFSETQ, per germline. This CDR3 is built from 19 residues. V lost 4 bases and J lost 1; bases outside the gene matches: 14. Here the CDR3 DNA reads TGCGCCAGCAGCCCAAAGGGACTAGCGGGTTCCATGGGCCAAGAGACCCAGTACTTC. Its protein product is CASSPKGLAGSMGQETQYF.

V gene TRBV28 combines with J gene TRBJ2-1, with 9 bases matching TRBD2. The trim removed 6 bases at V and 4 bases at J, leaving 7 bases unmatched. This CDR3 contains 15 residues. Looked up from germline, CDR1 is MDHEN and CDR2 is SYDVKM. CDR3 sequence reads: CASRVAGVGYNEQFF. CDR3 nucleotides: TGTGCCAGCAGAGTAGCGGGAGTGGGTTACAATGAGCAGTTCTTC. Full variable domain (outside the CDR3, taken from reference TRBV28 and TRBJ2-1): DVKVTQSSRYLVKRTGEKVFLECVQDMDHENMFWYRQDPGLGLRLIYFSYDVKMKEKGDIPEGYSVSREKKERFSLILESASTNQTSMYLCASRVAGVGYNEQFFGPGTRLTVL.

This chain joins TRBV5-1 and TRBJ2-1, with 13 bases identical to TRBD2. The CDR3 sequence is 15 residues long. Germline trimming cut 4 bases from V and 10 bases from J; bases unmatched to any gene: 8. In germline, CDR1 is SGHRS, CDR2 YFSETQ. The CDR3 nucleotides are TGCGCCAGCAGCCCGGGACTAGCGGGATTCGCGGAGCAGTTCTTC. Its translation is CASSPGLAGFAEQFF.